Listed below are T cell receptor beta chains from one sample, sequenced in a study of blood T cells in healthy people across ages. TCRdb passed the 5' RACE reads through MiXCR, listing each CDR3 protein once. Altogether hundreds of thousands of distinct CDR3 sequences are present, about 30% being singletons, with the ten largest covering 15%. Sample: blood. Receptors originate from a woman aged 80 or over in good health. Both conserved end residues are part of each CDR3. The D gene is left open where the match is weak. Size tells how often a clone was seen (once, few, many) or the class of an expanded clone, and some rows leave it out.

.,TRBJ1-1,many,TRBV24-1,CATSASDREAFF,TGTGCCACCAGTGCCTCAGACAGGGAAGCTTTCTTT
TRBD2,TRBJ2-3,many,TRBV29-1,CSVEGLAGGTDTQYF,TGCAGCGTTGAGGGACTAGCGGGGGGCACAGATACGCAGTATTTT
.,TRBJ1-5,few,TRBV3-1,CASSQGFLGGNQPQHF,TGTGCCAGCAGCCAAGGATTTCTGGGGGGAAATCAGCCCCAGCATTTT
.,TRBJ2-5,.,TRBV11-3,CASSPSTSRETQYF,TGTGCCAGCAGCCCGAGTACTAGCAGAGAGACCCAGTACTTC
.,TRBJ2-2,few,TRBV2,CASSEQPVTGELFF,TGTGCCAGCAGTGAACAACCGGTCACCGGGGAGCTGTTTTTT
TRBD1,TRBJ2-7,many,TRBV7-2,CASSEDRHPSYEQYF,TGTGCCAGCAGCGAGGACAGGCACCCTTCCTACGAGCAGTACTTC
.,TRBJ2-7,many,TRBV10-3,CAISAETGVSYEQYF,TGTGCCATCAGTGCGGAGACAGGAGTTTCCTACGAGCAGTACTTC
TRBD2,TRBJ2-3,many,TRBV7-6,CASSLFLTSEGDTQYF,TGTGCCAGCAGCTTATTTCTCACTAGCGAAGGAGATACGCAGTATTTT
TRBD1,TRBJ1-6,few,TRBV7-8,CASSVNRGSNSPLHF,TGTGCCAGCAGCGTAAACAGGGGGAGTAATTCACCCCTCCACTTT
TRBD1,TRBJ1-2,.,TRBV7-2,CASSSQGQGLGGYTF,TGTGCCAGCAGCTCACAGGGACAGGGACTAGGCGGCTACACCTTC